These 24 T cell receptor beta chains originate from one sample sequenced in a study of T cells after yellow fever vaccination. TCRdb passed the 5' RACE reads through MiXCR, listing each CDR3 protein once. Of 60,000 or so distinct CDR3 sequences listed, approximately 6.9% are singletons. Sequencing used CD8+ T cells sorted from PBMCs, obtained on the day of the first yellow fever vaccination. These TCRs come from a man aged 18 to 35 who received the YFV17D yellow fever vaccine.

The chain recombines TRBV7-8 with TRBJ2-1; perhaps TRBD2 as D (6 bases). The CDR3 covers 15 residues. Germline CDR1 and CDR2: SGHVS and FQNEAQ. With 1 base removed from V and 15 bases from J, the gap between germline ends came to 22 bases. CDR3 residues: CASSLVEGPGRRGFF. The CDR3 nucleotides read TGTGCCAGCAGCTTAGTGGAAGGTCCCGGCAGGAGGGGGTTCTTC. The whole variable domain, remainder taken from reference TRBV7-8 and TRBJ2-1, is GAGVSQSPRYKVAKRGQDVALRCDPISGHVSLFWYQQALGQGPEFLTYFQNEAQLDKSGLPSDRFFAERPEGSVSTLKIQRTQQEDSAVYLCASSLVEGPGRRGFFGPGTRLTVL.

This clonotype showed up just a few times. The CDR3 nucleotides are TGTGCCAGCAGTTCCTTGGGCCGTCGCTATAGCAATCAGCCCCAGCATTTT. This codes for CASSSLGRRYSNQPQHF. The chain links TRBV6-2 or TRBV6-3 to TRBJ1-5; D ambiguous. V was trimmed by 4 bases and J by 0 bases, leaving 16 bases between them. The CDR3 extends over 17 amino acids. From germline, CDR1 is MNHEY and CDR2 SVGEGT.

A few counts support this clonotype. The chain couples TRBV12-5 to TRBJ2-2; D call uncertain. The CDR3 consists of 14 residues. Trimming took 0 bases from V and 7 from J, leaving 9 bases between them. Germline V gene sequence: CDR1 LGHNT, CDR2 FRNRAP. The DNA of the CDR3 is TGTGCTAGTGGTTTGGTACCTCGTTTCGGGGAGCTGTTTTTT. Translated, it gives CASGLVPRFGELFF.

The chain links TRBV6-2 or TRBV6-3 to TRBJ2-1; no firm D call. The CDR3 consists of 12 residues. CDR1 and CDR2 from the germline V gene are MNHEY and SVGEGT. Trimming shortened V by 2 bases and J by 9 bases, and 8 bases separated the two germline ends. The CDR3 protein is CASSYLWGEQFF. For the CDR3, the DNA is TGTGCCAGCAGTTACCTGTGGGGTGAGCAGTTCTTC.

This clonotype was detected a few times. The chain employs TRBV10-3 and TRBJ1-1; 8 bases line up with TRBD1. Germline assignment: CDR1 ENHRY and CDR2 SYGVKD. CDR3 length: 14 amino acids. With V trimmed by 5 bases and J by 0 bases, 2 bases remained unmatched. For the CDR3, the DNA is TGTGCCATCAGTACAGGGGGGATGAACACTGAAGCTTTCTTT. The encoded protein is CAISTGGMNTEAFF.

Many counts were recorded for this clonotype. The chain recombines TRBV27 with TRBJ2-5; 13 bases agree with TRBD2. The germline V gene encodes CDR1 MNHEY and CDR2 SMNVEV (reference sequence). Germline trimming cut 6 bases from V and 5 bases from J; bases unmatched to any gene: 9. This CDR3 has 16 residues. CDR3 sequence (DNA): TGTGCCAGCAGCTACACTAGCGGGGGGGCAGAGGAGACCCAGTACTTC. This translates into CASSYTSGGAEETQYF.

This clonotype was counted at least ten times. The rearrangement joins TRBV4-3 to TRBJ2-2; the D gene is possibly TRBD2 (6 bases). V lost 1 base to trimming and J lost 6 bases, with 15 bases between them. Per the germline V gene, CDR1 is LGHNA and CDR2 is YSLEER. This CDR3 spans 16 amino acids. The CDR3, as DNA: TGCGCCAGCAGCCAAGGCGGGACTCACGAACCCGGGGAGCTGTTTTTT. This sequence encodes CASSQGGTHEPGELFF.

In its sample, this clonotype was seen a few times. The genes are TRBV7-9 and TRBJ2-7; a weak D match, TRBD1 (6 bases). Trimming stripped 5 bases from V and 6 bases from J, with 14 bases between. The germline V gene has CDR1 SEHNR and CDR2 FQNEAQ (reference sequence). CDR3 length equals 13 residues. The CDR3 is CASSPSTGPEQYF. As DNA, the CDR3 is TGTGCCAGCAGCCCTTCGACAGGACCCGAGCAGTACTTC.

This clonotype occurred a few times. The rearrangement links TRBV19 to TRBJ2-1; no clear D gene. V dropped 3 bases and J dropped 2 bases, with 11 bases sitting between them. Per the germline V gene, CDR1 is LNHDA and CDR2 is SQIVND (reference sequence). The CDR3 extends over 15 amino acids. CDR3 DNA sequence: TGTGCCAGTAGTATTCCGCCGGCCGCCTACAATGAGCAGTTCTTC. The encoded protein is CASSIPPAAYNEQFF.

This clonotype was picked up many times. The chain has TRBV2 and TRBJ2-5, with D possibly TRBD1 on 5 matching bases. V was pared by 0 bases and J by 13 bases, with 12 bases between. This CDR3 spans 12 amino acids. Germline assignment: CDR1 SNHLY and CDR2 FYNNEI. The chain's CDR3 is CASSEADQGSYF. DNA for the CDR3: TGTGCCAGCAGTGAAGCCGACCAGGGATCGTACTTC.

This clonotype was seen once. The chain has TRBV6-5 and TRBJ1-1; the D is unclear. CDR1 is MNHEY, CDR2 SVGAGI, per germline. The CDR3 runs 14 residues. V gave up 2 bases and J gave up 5 bases, with 12 bases separating them. CDR3 DNA: TGTGCCAGCAGTTACAGCGGATCGGGGACTGAAGCTTTCTTT. Translation: CASSYSGSGTEAFF.

This clonotype was found many times. The chain has TRBV4-1 and TRBJ2-3, with D possibly being TRBD1 or TRBD2 (5 bases each). The CDR3 loop spans 14 amino acids. Germline V gives CDR1 MGHRA, CDR2 YSYEKL. Trimming removed 0 bases at V and 4 bases at J, with 8 bases between. CDR3 nucleotides: TGCGCCAGCAGCCAAGATCTGGGGGCAGATACGCAGTATTTT. As protein: CASSQDLGADTQYF.

This clonotype was observed many times. The gene calls are TRBV11-1 and TRBJ2-3, with TRBD2 identical over 14 bases. Looked up from germline, CDR1 is SGHAT and CDR2 is FQDESV (reference sequence). This CDR3 region has 18 residues. V trimming: 5 bases; J trimming: 2 bases; junction bases outside the gene matches: 9. The CDR3 nucleotides read TGTGCCAGCAGCGGCGCCGGGACTAGCGGGGGTACCACAGATACGCAGTATTTT. Translation gives CASSGAGTSGGTTDTQYF.

This clonotype occurred many times. V gene TRBV20-1 combines with J gene TRBJ2-7, with D uncertain. The CDR3 extends over 12 amino acids. Germline V gene data show CDR1 as DFQATT and CDR2 as SNEGSKA (reference sequence). V lost 6 bases and J 1 base, leaving 10 bases between the germline ends. In DNA form, the CDR3 reads TGCAGTGCCCGGCTTGAATCCTACGAGCAGTACTTC. Translation: CSARLESYEQYF.

There are a few counts of this clonotype. This chain connects TRBV7-2 to TRBJ1-2; D is unresolved. From germline, CDR1 is SGHTA and CDR2 FQGNSA. The CDR3 length is 12 residues. Trimming took off 10 bases at V and 3 bases at J, with 12 bases between the two ends. The CDR3 nucleotides read TGTGCCACCGCAGGACTGGACTATGGCTACACCTTC. Translating it yields CATAGLDYGYTF.

The chain joins TRBV27 to TRBJ2-3, with a possible D match to TRBD2 (5 bases). The CDR3 covers 16 residues. Germline CDR1 and CDR2: MNHEY and SMNVEV (reference sequence). The germline V and J ends were trimmed by 8 bases and 3 bases, with 21 bases remaining between them. CDR3 amino acids: CASGKEAGWATDTQYF. DNA for the CDR3: TGTGCCAGCGGGAAGGAGGCGGGTTGGGCTACAGATACGCAGTATTTT.

This clonotype was seen only a few times. The DNA of the CDR3 is TGCAGTTGCCATGGACAGCTCCAGAGAAGTATGGGCTACACCTTC. Translation: CSCHGQLQRSMGYTF. This rearrangement joins TRBV20-1 to TRBJ1-2; D is perhaps TRBD1 (6 bases). Trimming took 8 bases from V and 8 from J, leaving 27 bases between them. Germline V CDR1 and CDR2: DFQATT, SNEGSKA (reference sequence). The CDR3 is 15 residues long.

This chain joins TRBV20-1 and TRBJ1-2, with TRBD1 identical over 8 bases. Germline V CDR1 and CDR2: DFQATT, SNEGSKA (reference sequence). This CDR3 is 15 amino acids long. Germline trimming cut 3 bases from V and 3 bases from J; bases unmatched to any gene: 9. Written as DNA, the CDR3 is TGCAGTGCTAGGGGGACAGGCAAGTTCTACTATGGCTACACCTTC. Amino acids: CSARGTGKFYYGYTF.

This clonotype appeared a few times. The chain has TRBV4-1 and TRBJ2-7; 10 positions match TRBD1. V was clipped by 5 bases and J by 3 bases; unmatched bases: 7. This CDR3 comprises 15 residues. Looked up from germline, CDR1 is MGHRA and CDR2 is YSYEKL. As DNA, the CDR3 is TGCGCCAGCAGCTCTCAGGGACAGGGGATCTACGAGCAGTACTTC. Its translation: CASSSQGQGIYEQYF.

The sample holds many counts of this clonotype. The chain combines TRBV19 with TRBJ2-1; 8 nucleotides agree with TRBD1. With 6 bases clipped from V and 5 bases from J, the junction kept 9 bases outside the gene matches. This CDR3 contains 15 residues. Germline V gene lookup returns CDR1 LNHDA and CDR2 SQIVND (reference sequence). CDR3 nucleotide sequence: TGTGCCAGTAGCCAGCGCAGGGGGCTCGACAATGAGCAGTTCTTC. It encodes CASSQRRGLDNEQFF.

The V gene is TRBV5-4, the J gene TRBJ2-1; D gene uncertain. Trimming removed 3 bases at V and 10 bases at J, with 17 bases between. The germline V gene encodes CDR1 SGHNT and CDR2 YYREEE (reference sequence). This CDR3 has 14 residues. In DNA, the CDR3 is TGTGCCAGCAGCTCCCTTAGCCCCACACACGAGCAGTTCTTC. Protein sequence: CASSSLSPTHEQFF.

This clonotype has more than one count but fewer than ten. The chain recombines TRBV7-2 with TRBJ2-7; D unclear. The CDR3 length is 14 residues. Trimming cost V 2 bases and J 2 bases, with 10 bases left between them. Germline CDR1 and CDR2: SGHTA and FQGNSA. DNA of the CDR3: TGTGCCAGCAGCTTATTTTTGGGAACCTACGAGCAGTACGTC. Amino acid sequence: CASSLFLGTYEQYV.

A note on this clonotype: The junction and the germline gene differ at one end; a read error may be behind it. The gene calls are TRBV11-3 and TRBJ2-1; 9 nucleotides line up with TRBD2. CDR3 length: 17 residues. Germline CDR1 SGHNT, CDR2 YENEEA. CDR3 in amino acids: CATSPGTSWSSYNEQFF. The DNA of the CDR3 is TGTGCCACCAGCCCCGGGACTAGCTGGAGCTCCTACAATGAGCAGTTCTTC.

The sample holds a few counts of this clonotype. The chain joins TRBV19 to TRBJ2-2; TRBD1 aligns across 9 bases. The CDR3 loop spans 14 amino acids. Per germline, CDR1 LNHDA and CDR2 SQIVND (reference sequence). Losses at the gene ends were 9 bases for V and 2 bases for J; bases not matched to a gene: 4. For the CDR3, the DNA is TGTGCCAGCGAGGACAGGGGTAACACCGGGGAGCTGTTTTTT. This encodes CASEDRGNTGELFF.